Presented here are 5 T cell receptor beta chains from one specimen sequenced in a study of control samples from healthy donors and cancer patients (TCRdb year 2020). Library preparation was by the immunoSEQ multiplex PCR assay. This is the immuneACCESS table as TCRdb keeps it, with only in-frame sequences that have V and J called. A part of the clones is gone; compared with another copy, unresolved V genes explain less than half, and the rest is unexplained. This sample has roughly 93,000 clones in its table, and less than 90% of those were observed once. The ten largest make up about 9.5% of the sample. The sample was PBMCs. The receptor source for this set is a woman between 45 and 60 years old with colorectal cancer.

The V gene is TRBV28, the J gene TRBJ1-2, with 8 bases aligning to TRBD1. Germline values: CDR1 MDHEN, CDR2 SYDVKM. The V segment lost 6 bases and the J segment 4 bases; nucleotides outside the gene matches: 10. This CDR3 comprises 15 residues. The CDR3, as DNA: TGTGCCAGCAGGCTATCAGGGGGCACCGGCTATGGCTACACCTTC. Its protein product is CASRLSGGTGYGYTF.

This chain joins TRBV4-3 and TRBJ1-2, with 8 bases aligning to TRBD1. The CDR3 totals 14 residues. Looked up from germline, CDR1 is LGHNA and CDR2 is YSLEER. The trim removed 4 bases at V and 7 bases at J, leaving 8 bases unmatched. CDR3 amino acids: CASSLNRGEGGYTF. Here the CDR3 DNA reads TGCGCCAGCAGCCTAAACAGGGGGGAAGGTGGCTACACCTTC.

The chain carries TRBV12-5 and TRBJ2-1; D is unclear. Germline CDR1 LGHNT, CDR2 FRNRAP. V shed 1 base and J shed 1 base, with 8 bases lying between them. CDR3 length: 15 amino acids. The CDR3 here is CASGLDLFSYNEQFF. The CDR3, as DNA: TGTGCTAGTGGTTTGGACCTTTTTTCCTACAATGAGCAGTTCTTC.

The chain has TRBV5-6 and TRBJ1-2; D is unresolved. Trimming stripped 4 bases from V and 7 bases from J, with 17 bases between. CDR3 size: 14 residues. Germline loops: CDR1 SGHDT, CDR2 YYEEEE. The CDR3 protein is CASSPGSELSGYTF. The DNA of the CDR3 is TGTGCCAGCAGCCCCGGGAGCGAGCTCTCTGGCTACACCTTC.

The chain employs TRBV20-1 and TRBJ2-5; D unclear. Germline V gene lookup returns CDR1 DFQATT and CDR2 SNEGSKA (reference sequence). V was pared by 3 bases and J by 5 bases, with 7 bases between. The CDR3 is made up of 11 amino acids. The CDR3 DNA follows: TGCAGTGCTAGTTTGGGGGAGACCCAGTACTTC. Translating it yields CSASLGETQYF.